This TCR beta chain is from a study of blood T cell repertoires in COVID-19. Across the study: Collection of acute and convalescent COVID-19 samples took place in the United States, Italy and Spain. T cells, B-cell-depleted T cells, or PBMCs provided the cDNA or gDNA that served as material.

The authors' processing: Reference gene primer amplification gave nucleated cell count estimates. Clones were read by immunoSEQ multiplex PCR, and TCRdb kept only the in-frame ones, dropping some. V and J calls and clone size come straight from that table; D and trimming were deduced from the DNA. The sample holds 150,000 to 200,000 clones; around 86% are singletons and the top ten take about 2.5%. The CDR3 has 14 amino acids. Germline V gives CDR1 SQVTM, CDR2 ANQGSEA. V lost 5 bases, J lost 7 bases, and 15 bases lay in between. The table lists this clone with a few counts. The sequence derives from a man aged 40-49 years with active or convalescent COVID-19. Sequencing input: peripheral blood. V and J are TRBV29-1 and TRBJ1-6; weak D call: TRBD1 (6 bases). The DNA of the CDR3 is TGCAGCGTTCGGGGGGGCGACAGAAATTCACCCCTCCACTTT. Residues: CSVRGGDRNSPLHF.